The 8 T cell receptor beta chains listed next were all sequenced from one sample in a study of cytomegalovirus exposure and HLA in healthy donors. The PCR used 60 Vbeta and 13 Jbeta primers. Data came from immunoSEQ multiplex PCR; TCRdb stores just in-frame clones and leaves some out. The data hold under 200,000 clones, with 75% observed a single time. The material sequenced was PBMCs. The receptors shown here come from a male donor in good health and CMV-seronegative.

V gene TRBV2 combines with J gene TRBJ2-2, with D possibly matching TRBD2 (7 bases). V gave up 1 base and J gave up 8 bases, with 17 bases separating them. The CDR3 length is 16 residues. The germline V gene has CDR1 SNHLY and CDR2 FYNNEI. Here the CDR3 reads CASSEGLWGGGGELFF. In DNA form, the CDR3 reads TGTGCCAGCAGTGAAGGTCTTTGGGGGGGCGGAGGGGAGCTGTTTTTT.

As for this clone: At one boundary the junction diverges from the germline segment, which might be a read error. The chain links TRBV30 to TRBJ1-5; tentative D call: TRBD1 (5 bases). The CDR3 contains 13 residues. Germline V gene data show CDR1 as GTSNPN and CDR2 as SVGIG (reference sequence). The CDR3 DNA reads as TGTGCCTGGAGTAACACAGGCAAGCAGCCCCAGCATTTT. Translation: CAWSNTGKQPQHF.

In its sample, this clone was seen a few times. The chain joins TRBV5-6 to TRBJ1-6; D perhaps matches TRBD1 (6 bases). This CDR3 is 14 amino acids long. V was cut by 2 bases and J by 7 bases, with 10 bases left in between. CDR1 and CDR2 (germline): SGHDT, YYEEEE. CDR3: CASSFGQPNSPLHF. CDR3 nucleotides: TGTGCCAGCAGCTTCGGACAGCCGAATTCACCCCTCCACTTT.

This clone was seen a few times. CDR3 region: CASSPDFNYGYTF. The CDR3 DNA is TGTGCCAGCAGTCCCGACTTTAACTATGGCTACACCTTC. The J gene is TRBJ1-2, the V gene TRBV7-9; D is ambiguous. The length of the CDR3 is 13 residues. Looked up from germline, CDR1 is SEHNR and CDR2 is FQNEAQ (reference sequence). V was clipped by 6 bases and J by 1 base, with 9 bases between them. The full variable domain, its missing parts supplied by reference TRBV7-9 and TRBJ1-2, is DTGVSQNPRHKITKRGQNVTFRCDPISEHNRLYWYRQTLGQGPEFLTYFQNEAQLEKSRLLSDRFSAERPKGSFSTLEIQRTEQGDSAMYLCASSPDFNYGYTFGSGTRLTVV.

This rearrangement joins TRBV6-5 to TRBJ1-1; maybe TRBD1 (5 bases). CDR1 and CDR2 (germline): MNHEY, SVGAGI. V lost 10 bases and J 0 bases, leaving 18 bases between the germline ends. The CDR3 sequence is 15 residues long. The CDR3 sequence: CATRTGTSMNTEAFF. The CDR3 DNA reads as TGTGCCACCCGGACGGGGACTTCAATGAACACTGAAGCTTTCTTT.

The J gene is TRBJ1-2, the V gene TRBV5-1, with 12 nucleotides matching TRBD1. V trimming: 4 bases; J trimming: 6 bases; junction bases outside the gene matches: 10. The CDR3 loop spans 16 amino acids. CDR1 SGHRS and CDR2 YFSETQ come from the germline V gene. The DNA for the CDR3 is TGCGCCAGCAGCGGGGGGGGGACAGGGGGCTTCGATGGCTACACCTTC. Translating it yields CASSGGGTGGFDGYTF.

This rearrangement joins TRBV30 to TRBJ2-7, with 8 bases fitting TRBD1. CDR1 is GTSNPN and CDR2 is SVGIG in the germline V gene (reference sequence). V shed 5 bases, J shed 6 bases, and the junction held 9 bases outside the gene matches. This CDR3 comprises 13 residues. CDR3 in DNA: TGTGCCTGGGCCGGGACAGGATCCGGCGAGCAGTACTTC. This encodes CAWAGTGSGEQYF.

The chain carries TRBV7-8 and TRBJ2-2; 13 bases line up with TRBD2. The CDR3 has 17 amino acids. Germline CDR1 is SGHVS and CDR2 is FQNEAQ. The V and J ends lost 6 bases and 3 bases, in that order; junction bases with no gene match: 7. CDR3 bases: TGTGCCAGCAGACCAACTAGCGGGGGGGCCGACACCGGGGAGCTGTTTTTT. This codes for CASRPTSGGADTGELFF. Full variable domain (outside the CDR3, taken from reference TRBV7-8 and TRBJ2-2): GAGVSQSPRYKVAKRGQDVALRCDPISGHVSLFWYQQALGQGPEFLTYFQNEAQLDKSGLPSDRFFAERPEGSVSTLKIQRTQQEDSAVYLCASRPTSGGADTGELFFGEGSRLTVL.